The 17 T cell receptor beta chains in this list originate from one sample, sequenced in a study of T cells expressing NK-cell markers. TCRdb re-called the 5' RACE reads, yielding one record per CDR3 amino acid sequence without DNA. This repertoire includes about 540,000 distinct CDR3 sequences. Material for sequencing was blood T cells: a sorted CD56 or NKG2C T cell subset, CD4+ or CD8+ T cells, or bulk PBMC T cells (not recorded which). Source of these receptors: a man younger than 30 in good health.

This chain connects TRBV5-1 to TRBJ2-3; TCRdb designates TRBD1, a call that cannot be tested without DNA. Germline values: CDR1 SGHRS, CDR2 YFSETQ. There are 17 residues in the CDR3. The CDR3 is CASSGQGVLQGRHTQYF.

This chain's CDR3 is CASSDSLAGGPDTGELFF. The V and J genes are TRBV2 and TRBJ2-2; TCRdb's assignment of TRBD2 cannot be checked, as there is no DNA. There are 18 residues in the CDR3. Germline V CDR1 and CDR2: SNHLY, FYNNEI.

V gene TRBV5-1 combines with J gene TRBJ2-2; TCRdb's D call, TRBD1, is unchecked because there is no DNA. The CDR3 runs to 14 residues. Germline V gene sequence: CDR1 SGHRS, CDR2 YFSETQ. The CDR3: CASSPDTGTGELFF.

The chain recombines TRBV6-1 with TRBJ2-4; the TRBD1 assignment by TCRdb is unverifiable without DNA. CDR1 and CDR2 from the germline V gene are MNHNS and SASEGT. This CDR3 is built from 14 residues. CDR3 protein: CASSPHGAGNIQYF.

The chain employs TRBV4-1 and TRBJ1-5. CDR1 MGHRA and CDR2 YSYEKL come from the germline V gene. This CDR3 contains 16 residues. This chain's CDR3 is CASSQGQALVNQPQHF.

The chain couples TRBV12-3 or TRBV12-4 to TRBJ2-1; TCRdb selects TRBD1, and the lack of DNA leaves this call unchecked. This CDR3 is built from 15 residues. CDR3 amino acids: CASSLQTGGHNEQFF.

The V and J genes are TRBV10-3 and TRBJ2-7; TCRdb lists TRBD2, though no DNA is available to test this call. The germline V gene has CDR1 ENHRY and CDR2 SYGVKD. There are 18 residues in the CDR3. The CDR3 spells CAIREPGLAGLEGDEQYF.

The rearrangement links TRBV29-1 to TRBJ2-5; the D gene TCRdb calls, TRBD2, cannot be checked with no DNA. The germline gives CDR1 SQVTM, CDR2 ANQGSEA. The CDR3 contains 14 residues. The CDR3 spells CSVAPTSGRETQYF.

The rearrangement joins TRBV12-3 or TRBV12-4 to TRBJ2-1; lacking DNA, the TRBD2 call made by TCRdb goes unchecked. The CDR3 is 18 amino acids. CDR3 residues: CASSFYRGGRAGLGEQFF.

The chain employs TRBV5-1 and TRBJ2-7; TCRdb picks TRBD1, but there is no DNA to check that call. The CDR3 totals 14 residues. The germline V gene encodes CDR1 SGHRS and CDR2 YFSETQ. The CDR3: CASSFHRVSYEQYF.

The chain combines TRBV7-8 with TRBJ2-1. Germline V lookup: CDR1 SGHVS, CDR2 FQNEAQ. The CDR3 is 14 amino acids. The CDR3 reads CASSLGHPSGEQFF.

V and J are TRBV10-3 and TRBJ2-5. CDR1 is ENHRY and CDR2 is SYGVKD in the germline V gene. The CDR3 has 13 amino acids. The CDR3 loop reads CAISGERVETQYF.

The chain joins TRBV12-3 or TRBV12-4 to TRBJ1-2; TCRdb reports TRBD1, a call that lacks DNA to check it against. The CDR3 extends over 14 amino acids. The CDR3 reads CASIPGNRGYGYTF.

V gene TRBV5-6 combines with J gene TRBJ2-5; TCRdb lists TRBD1, though no DNA is available to test this call. Germline assignment: CDR1 SGHDT and CDR2 YYEEEE. The CDR3 length is 17 residues. CDR3 sequence: CASSLADRGFGQETQYF.

CDR3 region: CASSQGLAGGPYNEQFF. The V gene is TRBV4-2, the J gene TRBJ2-1; with no DNA, the TCRdb D assignment of TRBD2 cannot be verified. The germline CDR1 and CDR2 sequences are LGHNA and YNFKEQ. The CDR3 covers 17 residues.

The V and J genes are TRBV11-1 and TRBJ2-3; TCRdb outputs TRBD1, but without DNA this stays unchecked. The CDR3 has 14 amino acids. From germline, CDR1 is SGHAT and CDR2 FQDESV (reference sequence). The chain's CDR3 is CASSQNRGTDTQYF. Filled out from reference TRBV11-1 and TRBJ2-3, the complete variable domain reads EAEVAQSPRYKITEKSQAVAFWCDPISGHATLYWYRQILGQGPELLVQFQDESVVDDSQLPKDRFSAERLKGVDSTLKIQPAELGDSAMYLCASSQNRGTDTQYFGPGTRLTVL.

The chain couples TRBV20-1 to TRBJ1-4; TCRdb designates TRBD1, a call that cannot be tested without DNA. CDR3 size: 12 residues. Germline CDR1 reads DFQATT; CDR2 reads SNEGSKA (reference sequence). The chain's CDR3 is CSPRGPEEKLFF.